A selection of T cell receptor beta chains follows, all from one sample in a study of human T cells and chemical hapten exposure. TCRdb re-derived calls from the RACE reads in MiXCR, one entry per CDR3 protein. Of around 340,000 distinct CDR3 sequences listed, 6% to 8.5% were seen once; the top ten hold 7.5% to 8.5%. The sequenced sample was whole blood, obtained in connection with sensitization to the hapten diphenylcyclopropenone (DPC). Receptors originate from a woman aged 18 to 35 with alopecia areata. Some clones in this sample may be carry-over from other donors' samples. The CDR3 runs from the conserved cysteine through the conserved F or W. Fields, in order: clone size, V gene, J gene, D gene, CDR3 DNA, CDR3 protein. The D gene is left open where the match is weak. Where a row states a size, it is once, few, many or the class of an expanded clone; other rows omit it.

.	TRBV6-2/TRBV6-3	TRBJ1-1	TRBD1	TGTGCCAGCAGACCCCACGGACAGGGCCCTGAAGCTTTCTTT	CASRPHGQGPEAFF
few	TRBV10-3	TRBJ1-2	.	TGTGCCATCAGTGAGTCCGGAGCTGATGGCTACACCTTC	CAISESGADGYTF
many	TRBV2	TRBJ2-6	.	TGTGCCAGCAGTGAAGAGGTCGGTGGGGCCAACGTCCTGACTTTC	CASSEEVGGANVLTF
.	TRBV6-6	TRBJ2-3	.	TGTGCCAGCAGTTACAGGGGGTATACAGATACGCAGTATTTT	CASSYRGYTDTQYF
many	TRBV3-1	TRBJ2-5	.	TGTGCCAGCAGCCGTACCGGTCTTCCAGAGACCCAGTACTTC	CASSRTGLPETQYF
many	TRBV6-1	TRBJ2-2	TRBD1	TGTGCCAGCAGTGACGGTAGGGGGCTTAACACCGGGGAGCTGTTTTTT	CASSDGRGLNTGELFF
.	TRBV12-3/TRBV12-4	TRBJ2-1	.	TGTGCCAGCAGCCGCCCGGACTCCGGTTACAATGAGCAGTTCTTC	CASSRPDSGYNEQFF
few	TRBV5-6	TRBJ1-4	.	TGTGCCAGCAGCTTGGCAGGGAAACTGTTTTTT	CASSLAGKLFF
many	TRBV7-9	TRBJ2-5	TRBD1	TGTGCCAGCAGCTTAAGAGGGGGCAGGGAGACCCAGTACTTC	CASSLRGGRETQYF
many	TRBV27	TRBJ2-3	TRBD2	TGTGCCAGCAGTCACCCGACTAGCGGGACAGATACGCAGTATTTT	CASSHPTSGTDTQYF
few	TRBV7-2	TRBJ2-5	.	TGTGCCAGCAGCCGGTTGACTAGTCCGGAGACCCAGTACTTC	CASSRLTSPETQYF
.	TRBV12-3/TRBV12-4	TRBJ1-2	TRBD1	TGTGCCAGCAGTAACCTGCGGACAGGGTTCACCTTC	CASSNLRTGFTF
many	TRBV6-5	TRBJ2-5	.	TGTGCCAGCAGTTACTCACCGGGAAAGACCCAGTACTTC	CASSYSPGKTQYF
.	TRBV9	TRBJ1-6	.	TGTGCCAGCAGCCTCCTGGACACCCATTCACCCCTCCACTTT	CASSLLDTHSPLHF
.	TRBV4-3	TRBJ2-1	TRBD2	TGCGCCAGCAGCCAGGGCGGGGGTGGTTACAATGAGCAGTTCTTC	CASSQGGGGYNEQFF
.	TRBV7-8	TRBJ2-3	.	TGTGCCAGCAGCTTAGTATCGTGGGTTGTCACAGATACGCAGTATTTT	CASSLVSWVVTDTQYF
.	TRBV12-3/TRBV12-4	TRBJ1-6	.	TGTGCCAGCAGTTTCATGAGGGGGTCCTATAATTCACCCCTCCACTTT	CASSFMRGSYNSPLHF
few	TRBV29-1	TRBJ2-3	.	TGCAGCGTTGAGAGGAACGGCGGGGGCACAGATACGCAGTATTTT	CSVERNGGGTDTQYF
few	TRBV20-1	TRBJ2-7	.	TGCAGTGCTAGGGATACAGGGAACCCCTACGAGCAGTACTTC	CSARDTGNPYEQYF
.	TRBV12-3/TRBV12-4	TRBJ1-2	.	TGTGCCAGCAGTTTACAAGGGGGGTTTGTCGATGGCTACACCTTC	CASSLQGGFVDGYTF
few	TRBV5-6	TRBJ1-1	.	TGTGCCAGCAGCTTTATCTTCGCCCTTGGGGACTCGAACACTGAAGCTTTCTTT	CASSFIFALGDSNTEAFF
few	TRBV4-1	TRBJ1-2	.	TGCGCCAGCAGCCAACCCACGGGGGTCAGGGCGAGTGGCTACACCTTC	CASSQPTGVRASGYTF
many	TRBV5-5	TRBJ2-3	TRBD1	TGTGCCAGCAGCTTGACACGGCAGGGGGTCACAGATACGCAGTATTTT	CASSLTRQGVTDTQYF
few	TRBV7-3	TRBJ2-3	.	TGTGCCAGCAGGGGGGGACGCACAGATACGCAGTATTTT	CASRGGRTDTQYF
.	TRBV6-6	TRBJ1-2	TRBD1	TGTGCCAGCAGCGGGGACAGGATCTATGGCTACACCTTC	CASSGDRIYGYTF
few	TRBV29-1	TRBJ2-5	.	TGCAGCGTTTCAGGGACTGCCACCCCAGAGACCCAGTACTTC	CSVSGTATPETQYF
few	TRBV6-4	TRBJ2-2	.	TGTGCCAGCAGTGTGGGGAGCACCGGGGAGCTGTTTTTT	CASSVGSTGELFF
few	TRBV29-1	TRBJ2-3	TRBD2	TGCAGCGTTGCCGGGACTAGCGGGGGGGCCGGCACAGATACGCAGTATTTT	CSVAGTSGGAGTDTQYF
few	TRBV20-1	TRBJ2-1	TRBD1	TGCAGTGCTAGAGCCATAGACAGGGGGACCTACAATGAGCAGTTCTTC	CSARAIDRGTYNEQFF